The sequence of this T cell receptor beta chain was determined in a study of blood T cell repertoires in COVID-19 (dated by TCRdb to about 2020). In the study overall: Collaborator samples came from the United States, Italy and Spain and covered acute and convalescent phases of COVID-19. The prospective study material was composed of cDNA or gDNA derived from T cells, B-cell-depleted T cells, or PBMCs. Deeply sampled blood TCRbeta repertoires from subjects exposed to, actively infected with, or recovered from COVID-19 were included in the dataset. The repertoires were released in a freely available public database meant as a resource for research on the immune response to SARS-CoV-2. The samples were drawn from the first 160 participants of the ongoing ImmuneRACE study and from 950 to 1,500 subjects provided by 6 global collaborators. Nearly every sample came with metadata listing a de-identified subject ID, COVID-19 status, age in years and sex. Where available, HLA class I and class II types were obtained from metadata supplied by the sample provider rather than from assay-based typing. General conclusions and limits of the study: The quantity of clinical and demographic metadata differed by source and by participant and was supplied without curation.

At the junction V is shortened by 5 bases and J by 10 bases, with 12 bases in between. From the germline V gene, CDR1 is MNHEY and CDR2 is SVGAGI. The cysteine opens and the phenylalanine closes a CDR3 of 13 amino acids. This entry keeps only the CDR3 DNA: 39 bases, framed from base 1. In the prospective study, participants were roughly 18 to 95 years old, resided in about two dozen geographic areas of the United States, and were enrolled through a virtual design. In the prospective study, cohorts were assigned on the basis of participant-reported clinical history obtained from a screening survey and a study questionnaire. ImmuneRACE Cohort 3 recovered participants were defined by two consecutive negative NP/OP PCR tests, healthcare professional clearance, or symptom resolution. In the prospective study, whole blood, serum and a nasopharyngeal or oropharyngeal swab were collected from each participant by mobile phlebotomists. Additional blood draws and questionnaires over an approximately two-month period could optionally be provided by prospective study participants. Before DNA extraction, blood samples from the prospective study were shipped at room temperature or frozen.

On this clone itself: Its antigen has not been determined. No clone much larger than this one lies a single base away; base qualities are absent.

TCRbeta CDR3 regions were amplified from genomic DNA by means of the immunoSEQ Assay, a bias-controlled multiplex PCR. The authors processed their data as follows. Nucleated cell counts per sample were estimated from amplification of reference gene primers within the assay. Sequence reads were collapsed and filtered to measure the absolute abundance of every unique TCRbeta CDR3 rearrangement. For each sample, productive Simpson clonality was calculated by taking the square root of Simpson's diversity index across productive rearrangements. This immuneACCESS table, as held by TCRdb, lists in-frame sequences with V and J called but not all clones. Of the missing ones, under half trace to an unresolved V gene in checked studies; the others have no known cause. Clone size and V and J calls were adopted from that table, with D and trimming inferred from the DNA. Across this sample there are approximately 390,000 clones, with around nine tenths seen only once. Approximately 9.3% of the sample comes from the top ten.

The V and J segments used are TRBV6-5 and TRBJ1-6; no D segment can be confidently identified. This TCR was sampled from a woman in her fifties or sixties who had recovered from COVID-19. Source material: PBMCs or T cells enriched from blood (not recorded which). CDR3 reads: CASSIQERSPLHF. The nucleotide sequence is given as TGTGCCAGCAGTATACAAGAGCGGTCACCCCTCCACTTT.